What follows is one TCR beta chain and its context. CDR1 is SGDLS, CDR2 YYNGEE, per germline. The CDR3 loop spans 16 amino acids. V was pared by 2 bases and J by 0 bases, with 11 bases between. The data are from a study of siplizumab effects on memory and regulatory T cells. Profiled with immunoSEQ multiplex PCR; TCRdb holds only in-frame clones, not every one. Here the sample spans about 64,000 clones, just over 95% being singletons. This TCR came from a human donor in good health. The V and J genes are TRBV9 and TRBJ1-4; D gene uncertain. Sequencing was performed on naive CD8+ T cells sorted from blood. The CDR3 DNA sequence: TGTGCCAGCAGCGTGAGAGACGTTACAACTAATGAAAAACTGTTTTTT. The encoded protein is CASSVRDVTTNEKLFF.